This passage covers 28 T cell receptor beta chains from one sample sequenced in a study of blood T cell repertoires in COVID-19. Measured with immunoSEQ multiplex PCR; TCRdb has only the in-frame clones, and not every one. The table records a few hundred thousand clones, approximately 89% of them present only once. The specimen sequenced was PBMCs or T cells enriched from blood (not recorded which). These receptors were obtained from a man aged 35-49 years in a cohort exposed to, infected with or recovered from COVID-19 (not recorded which).

The rearrangement joins TRBV5-1 to TRBJ2-1; D might be TRBD2 (5 bases). Germline V gene data show CDR1 as SGHRS and CDR2 as YFSETQ. The V end was cut by 2 bases, the J end by 6 bases, with 18 bases between. This CDR3 is built from 16 residues. CDR3 loop: CASSFLGPAATNEQFF. CDR3 coding DNA: TGCGCCAGCAGCTTTCTCGGTCCAGCGGCAACCAATGAGCAGTTCTTC.

The V and J genes are TRBV7-6 and TRBJ2-7, with D unresolved. Per the germline V gene, CDR1 is SGHVS and CDR2 is FNYEAQ. The length of the CDR3 is 12 residues. Between the trimmed V and J ends, which lost 5 bases and 4 bases, there was a span of 9 bases. The CDR3 region has the DNA TGTGCCAGCAGCCCCGACGGGTACGAGCAGTACTTC. It codes for CASSPDGYEQYF.

This chain joins TRBV3-1 (or the pseudogene TRBV3-2) and TRBJ2-1; TRBD2 is a possible D gene (6 bases). The V end was cut by 6 bases, the J end by 1 base, with 13 bases between. The CDR3 length is 15 residues. CDR1 and CDR2 (germline): LGHDT, YNNKEL (reference sequence). The CDR3 spells CASRYGSSSYNEQFF. CDR3 sequence (DNA): TGTGCCAGCAGATACGGGAGTTCATCCTACAATGAGCAGTTCTTC.

This chain joins TRBV27 and TRBJ2-3; a weak D match, TRBD2 (6 bases). V was cut by 5 bases and J by 1 base, with 13 bases left in between. In germline, CDR1 is MNHEY, CDR2 SMNVEV (reference sequence). The CDR3 runs 15 residues. The CDR3 spells CASSPPQRGTDTQYF. The DNA for the CDR3 is TGTGCCAGCAGTCCCCCCCAGCGGGGCACAGATACGCAGTATTTT.

The gene calls are TRBV5-4 and TRBJ2-3, with 8 bases identical to TRBD2. Germline CDR1 and CDR2: SGHNT and YYREEE (reference sequence). The CDR3 contains 15 residues. Trimming at V came to 4 bases and at J to 3 bases, leaving 7 bases not matched to a gene. CDR3 protein: CASSPSGGRTDTQYF. CDR3 coding DNA: TGTGCCAGCAGCCCTAGTGGCGGGAGGACAGATACGCAGTATTTT.

J is TRBJ2-3 and V is TRBV28; tentatively, D is TRBD2 (5 bases). In germline, CDR1 is MDHEN, CDR2 SYDVKM. The length of the CDR3 is 14 residues. Trimming shortened V by 2 bases and J by 2 bases, and 8 bases separated the two germline ends. The CDR3 bases are TGTGCCAGCAGTTTACCCGGGGACACAGATACGCAGTATTTT. It encodes CASSLPGDTDTQYF.

This chain links TRBV19 with TRBJ1-1; tentative D call: TRBD1 (6 bases). V was pared by 7 bases and J by 1 base, with 16 bases between. Germline V gene lookup returns CDR1 LNHDA and CDR2 SQIVND (reference sequence). The CDR3 consists of 15 residues. DNA for the CDR3: TGTGCCAGTATTCCCGACAGGTCCCCGAACACTGAAGCTTTCTTT. Protein sequence: CASIPDRSPNTEAFF.

The gene calls are TRBV11-1 and TRBJ2-3; TRBD2 matches at 13 bases. Trimming at V came to 5 bases and at J to 2 bases, leaving 4 bases not matched to a gene. The CDR3 contains 16 residues. CDR1 is SGHAT and CDR2 is FQDESV in the germline V gene (reference sequence). CDR3 nucleotides: TGTGCCAGCAGCCAACTAGCGGGAGGGTTCACAGATACGCAGTATTTT. As protein: CASSQLAGGFTDTQYF.

The gene calls are TRBV3-1 (or the pseudogene TRBV3-2) and TRBJ1-4; TRBD1 agrees at 9 bases. CDR1 LGHDT and CDR2 YNNKEL come from the germline V gene (reference sequence). CDR3 length: 17 residues. V was clipped by 0 bases and J by 4 bases; unmatched bases: 6. The CDR3 sequence is CASSQEEVGQGNEKLFF. The CDR3 region has the DNA TGTGCCAGCAGCCAAGAGGAAGTGGGACAGGGTAATGAAAAACTGTTTTTT.

J is TRBJ2-5 and V is TRBV11-2; 8 positions agree with TRBD2. From germline, CDR1 is SGHAT and CDR2 FQNNGV. The CDR3 is made up of 14 amino acids. V lost 3 bases, J lost 2 bases, and 2 bases stayed unmatched. The CDR3 sequence is CASSFAGGQETQYF. The CDR3 DNA is TGTGCCAGCAGCTTTGCGGGGGGTCAAGAGACCCAGTACTTC.

The chain links TRBV6-5 to TRBJ2-2; D might be TRBD1 (6 bases). V was cut by 0 bases and J by 9 bases, with 8 bases left in between. This CDR3 has 13 amino acids. Germline V gene lookup returns CDR1 MNHEY and CDR2 SVGAGI. This chain's CDR3 is CASSYSQGRELFF. CDR3 sequence (DNA): TGTGCCAGCAGTTACTCACAGGGACGGGAGCTGTTTTTT.

This clone has only one observation. CDR3 sequence: CASMRRKTDTQYF. CDR3 DNA: TGTGCCAGCATGCGGCGGAAAACAGATACGCAGTATTTT. This chain connects TRBV7-2 to TRBJ2-3; the D is unclear. V lost 7 bases and J 3 bases, leaving 11 bases between the germline ends. Germline V gives CDR1 SGHTA, CDR2 FQGNSA. The CDR3 consists of 13 residues.

The V and J genes are TRBV5-1 and TRBJ2-7; 8 positions match TRBD1. The CDR3 has 15 residues. The V gene end was trimmed by 4 bases and the J gene end by 1 base; junction bases not matched to a gene: 7. Germline assignment: CDR1 SGHRS and CDR2 YFSETQ. This CDR3 is CASSAVTGVSYEQYF. In nucleotides, the CDR3 is TGCGCCAGCAGCGCAGTGACAGGGGTATCCTACGAGCAGTACTTC.

Details on this clone: At the DNA level, this CDR3 is encoded by other sequences in the same sample as well. This chain uses TRBV5-1 with TRBJ2-1; 14 bases match TRBD2. The CDR3 consists of 14 residues. Germline lookup yields CDR1 SGHRS and CDR2 YFSETQ. V shed 4 bases, J shed 6 bases, and the junction held 0 bases outside the gene matches. In DNA form, the CDR3 reads TGCGCCAGCAGCGGGACTAGCGGGAGCAATGAGCAGTTCTTC. Amino acids: CASSGTSGSNEQFF.

This clone appeared a few times. V and J are TRBV10-2 and TRBJ2-7; 7 nucleotides line up with TRBD1. This CDR3 is 14 amino acids long. The germline CDR1 and CDR2 sequences are WSHSY and SAAADI. J gave up 9 bases and V 2 bases, and 10 bases lay outside the gene matches. The CDR3 is CASSEGTDTTGQYF. In DNA form, the CDR3 reads TGCGCCAGCAGTGAGGGGACAGACACTACAGGGCAGTACTTC.

V and J are TRBV5-6 and TRBJ1-2; 9 bases are a match to TRBD1. From germline, CDR1 is SGHDT and CDR2 YYEEEE. CDR3 length equals 16 residues. The trim removed 2 bases at V and 7 bases at J, leaving 12 bases unmatched. The chain's CDR3 is CASSFHTGTGLSGYTF. The CDR3 bases are TGTGCCAGCAGCTTTCATACCGGGACAGGGTTAAGTGGCTACACCTTC.

This chain joins TRBV9 and TRBJ2-1, with TRBD2 identical over 7 bases. Unmatched junction bases numbered 8, after V lost 0 bases and J lost 5 bases. The germline V gene has CDR1 SGDLS and CDR2 YYNGEE. The CDR3 covers 16 residues. The CDR3 DNA is TGTGCCAGCAGCGTAGGGGGCGGGAGTTCGAACAATGAGCAGTTCTTC. It translates to CASSVGGGSSNNEQFF. Based on the CDR3 plus reference TRBV9 and TRBJ2-1, the full variable domain is DSGVTQTPKHLITATGQRVTLRCSPRSGDLSVYWYQQSLDQGLQFLIQYYNGEERAKGNILERFSAQQFPDLHSELNLSSLELGDSALYFCASSVGGGSSNNEQFFGPGTRLTVL.

The V call is TRBV6-5, the J call TRBJ2-7; D is ambiguous. Trimming pared 7 bases from V and 0 bases from J, leaving 7 bases between. Per the germline V gene, CDR1 is MNHEY and CDR2 is SVGAGI. The CDR3 length is 12 residues. CDR3 nucleotides: TGTGCCAGCACTGCGGACTCCTACGAGCAGTACTTC. Translated: CASTADSYEQYF.

The J gene is TRBJ1-1, the V gene TRBV3-1 (or the pseudogene TRBV3-2); 9 nucleotides line up with TRBD1. J gave up 6 bases and V 4 bases, and 0 bases lay outside the gene matches. The length of the CDR3 is 12 residues. Germline V gene lookup returns CDR1 LGHDT and CDR2 YNNKEL (reference sequence). This CDR3 reads CASSRQGAEAFF. DNA for the CDR3: TGTGCCAGCAGCCGACAGGGGGCTGAAGCTTTCTTT.

The chain joins TRBV28 to TRBJ1-3; TRBD1 is a possible D gene (5 bases). Trimming pared 6 bases from V and 0 bases from J, leaving 15 bases between. CDR3 length: 16 amino acids. The germline CDR1 and CDR2 sequences are MDHEN and SYDVKM. The DNA for the CDR3 is TGTGCCAGCAGCGCCCCGGACATGAGCTCTGGAAACACCATATATTTT. Translating gives CASSAPDMSSGNTIYF.

The chain has TRBV27 and TRBJ1-1; tentatively, D is TRBD1 (5 bases). The CDR3 spans 14 residues. Between the trimmed V and J ends, which lost 3 bases and 0 bases, there was a span of 8 bases. Germline CDR1 and CDR2: MNHEY and SMNVEV (reference sequence). CDR3 sequence: CASSLRGMNTEAFF. The CDR3 nucleotides read TGTGCCAGCAGTTTGCGGGGGATGAACACTGAAGCTTTCTTT.

This clone was counted a single time. The J gene is TRBJ2-7, the V gene TRBV4-2; the match to TRBD2 covers 13 bases. CDR3 length: 16 amino acids. The germline gives CDR1 LGHNA, CDR2 YNFKEQ. J gave up 3 bases and V 4 bases, and 6 bases lay outside the gene matches. Here the CDR3 DNA reads TGTGCCAGCAGCCCAGGCCGACTAGCGGGAGGCTACGAGCAGTACTTC. It specifies CASSPGRLAGGYEQYF.

The rearrangement joins TRBV28 to TRBJ1-5; 10 positions agree with TRBD1. With V trimmed by 8 bases and J by 3 bases, 10 bases remained unmatched. The CDR3 totals 16 residues. Germline V gene sequence: CDR1 MDHEN, CDR2 SYDVKM. CDR3 sequence: CASGTGAIPHNQPQHF. CDR3 DNA: TGTGCCAGCGGGACAGGGGCCATCCCCCACAATCAGCCCCAGCATTTT.

The CDR3 is CASSLRASGKRETQYF. The CDR3 DNA reads as TGCGCCAGCAGCTTGCGAGCTAGCGGGAAGCGGGAGACCCAGTACTTC. This chain connects TRBV5-1 to TRBJ2-5, with 9 positions matching TRBD2. V was pared by 1 base and J by 5 bases, with 9 bases of the junction left unmatched. CDR1 is SGHRS and CDR2 is YFSETQ in the germline V gene. There are 16 residues in the CDR3.

The gene calls are TRBV7-9 and TRBJ2-5; 7 positions match TRBD2. With V trimmed by 1 base and J by 1 base, 9 bases remained unmatched. The CDR3 is made up of 17 amino acids. The germline CDR1 and CDR2 sequences are SEHNR and FQNEAQ (reference sequence). The CDR3 nucleotides read TGTGCCAGCAGCTTAGATTTTGGGGGAGGGGTCCAAGAGACCCAGTACTTC. Translating gives CASSLDFGGGVQETQYF.

This clone was found once. The V and J genes are TRBV28 and TRBJ1-6; D might be TRBD1 (5 bases). The CDR3 totals 15 residues. Trimming removed 8 bases from V and 7 bases from J, with 18 bases in between. Germline V gives CDR1 MDHEN, CDR2 SYDVKM. CDR3 sequence: CASRPGGASNSPLHF. In DNA form, the CDR3 reads TGTGCCAGCCGGCCGGGGGGTGCGTCGAATTCACCCCTCCACTTT. The variable domain in full, completed from reference TRBV28 and TRBJ1-6, reads DVKVTQSSRYLVKRTGEKVFLECVQDMDHENMFWYRQDPGLGLRLIYFSYDVKMKEKGDIPEGYSVSREKKERFSLILESASTNQTSMYLCASRPGGASNSPLHFGNGTRLTVT.

The J gene is TRBJ2-3, the V gene TRBV5-4; 9 nucleotides agree with TRBD1. CDR1 SGHNT and CDR2 YYREEE come from the germline V gene (reference sequence). V lost 2 bases, J lost 5 bases, and 3 bases stayed unmatched. This CDR3 has 14 amino acids. This CDR3 is CASSLQGAGDTQYF. The CDR3, as DNA: TGTGCCAGCAGCTTACAGGGGGCGGGAGATACGCAGTATTTT.

V usage is TRBV11-1 and J usage is TRBJ2-7, with 9 positions matching TRBD2. Germline CDR1 SGHAT, CDR2 FQDESV (reference sequence). There are 14 residues in the CDR3. The ends lost 5 bases at V and 5 bases at J; junction bases unmatched: 7. CDR3 DNA sequence: TGTGCCAGCAGCCTTAGTAGCGGGAGTGACGAGCAGTACTTC. It codes for CASSLSSGSDEQYF.